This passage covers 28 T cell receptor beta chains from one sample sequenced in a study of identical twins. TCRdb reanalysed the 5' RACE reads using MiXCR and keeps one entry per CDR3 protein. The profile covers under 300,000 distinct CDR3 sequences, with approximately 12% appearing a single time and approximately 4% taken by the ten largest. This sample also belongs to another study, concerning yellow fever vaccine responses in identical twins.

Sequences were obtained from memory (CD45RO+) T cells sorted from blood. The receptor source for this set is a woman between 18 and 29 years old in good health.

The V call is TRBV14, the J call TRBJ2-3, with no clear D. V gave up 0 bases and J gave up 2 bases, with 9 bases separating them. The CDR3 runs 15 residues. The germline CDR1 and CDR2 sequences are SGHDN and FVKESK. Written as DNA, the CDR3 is TGTGCCAGCAGCCAAGATTTACGAGCCACAGATACGCAGTATTTT. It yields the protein CASSQDLRATDTQYF. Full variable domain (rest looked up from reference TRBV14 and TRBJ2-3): EAGVTQFPSHSVIEKGQTVTLRCDPISGHDNLYWYRRVMGKEIKFLLHFVKESKQDESGMPNNRFLAERTGGTYSTLKVQPAELEDSGVYFCASSQDLRATDTQYFGPGTRLTVL.

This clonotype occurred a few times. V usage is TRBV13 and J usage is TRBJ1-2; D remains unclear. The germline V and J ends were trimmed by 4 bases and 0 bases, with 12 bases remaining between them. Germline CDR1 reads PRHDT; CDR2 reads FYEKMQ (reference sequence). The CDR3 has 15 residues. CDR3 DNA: TGTGCCAGCAGCTCCAGACCGTTAGCTAACTATGGCTACACCTTC. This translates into CASSSRPLANYGYTF.

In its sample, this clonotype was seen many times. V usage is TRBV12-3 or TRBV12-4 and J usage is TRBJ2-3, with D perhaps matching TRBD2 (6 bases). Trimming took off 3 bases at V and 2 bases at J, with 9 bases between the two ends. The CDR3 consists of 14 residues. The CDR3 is CASSLGGDTDTQYF. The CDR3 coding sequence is TGTGCCAGCAGTTTGGGCGGGGACACAGATACGCAGTATTTT.

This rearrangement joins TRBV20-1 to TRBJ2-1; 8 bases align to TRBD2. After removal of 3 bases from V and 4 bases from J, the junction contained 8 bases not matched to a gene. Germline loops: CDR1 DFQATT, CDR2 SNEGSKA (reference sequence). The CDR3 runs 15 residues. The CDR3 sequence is CSARPLAEKYNEQFF. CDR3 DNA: TGCAGTGCTAGGCCACTAGCGGAGAAGTACAATGAGCAGTTCTTC.

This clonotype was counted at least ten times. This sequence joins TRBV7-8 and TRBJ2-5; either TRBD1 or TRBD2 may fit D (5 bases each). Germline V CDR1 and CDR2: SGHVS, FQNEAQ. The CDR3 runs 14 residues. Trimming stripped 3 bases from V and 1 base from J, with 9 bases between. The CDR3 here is CASSFGTIQETQYF. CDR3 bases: TGTGCCAGCAGCTTCGGGACCATCCAAGAGACCCAGTACTTC. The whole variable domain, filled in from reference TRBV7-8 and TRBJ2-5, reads GAGVSQSPRYKVAKRGQDVALRCDPISGHVSLFWYQQALGQGPEFLTYFQNEAQLDKSGLPSDRFFAERPEGSVSTLKIQRTQQEDSAVYLCASSFGTIQETQYFGPGTRLLVL.

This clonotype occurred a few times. CDR3 loop: CASSLTAASYEQYF. Written as DNA, the CDR3 is TGTGCCAGCAGCTTAACAGCGGCATCCTACGAGCAGTACTTC. The chain is built from TRBV11-2 and TRBJ2-7, with D possibly TRBD2 on 5 matching bases. The germline gives CDR1 SGHAT, CDR2 FQNNGV. CDR3 length: 14 amino acids. Trimming shortened V by 2 bases and J by 1 base, and 9 bases separated the two germline ends.

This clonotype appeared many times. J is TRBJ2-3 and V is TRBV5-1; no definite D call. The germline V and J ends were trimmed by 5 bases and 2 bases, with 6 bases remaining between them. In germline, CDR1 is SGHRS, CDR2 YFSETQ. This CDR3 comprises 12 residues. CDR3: CASSLTTDTQYF. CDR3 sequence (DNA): TGCGCCAGCAGTCTAACCACAGATACGCAGTATTTT.

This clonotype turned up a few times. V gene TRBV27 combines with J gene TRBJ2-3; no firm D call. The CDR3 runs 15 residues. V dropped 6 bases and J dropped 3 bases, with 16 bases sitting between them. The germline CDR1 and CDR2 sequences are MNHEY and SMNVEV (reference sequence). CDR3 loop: CASSEGWATTDTQYF. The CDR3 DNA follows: TGTGCCAGCAGCGAAGGCTGGGCAACGACAGATACGCAGTATTTT.

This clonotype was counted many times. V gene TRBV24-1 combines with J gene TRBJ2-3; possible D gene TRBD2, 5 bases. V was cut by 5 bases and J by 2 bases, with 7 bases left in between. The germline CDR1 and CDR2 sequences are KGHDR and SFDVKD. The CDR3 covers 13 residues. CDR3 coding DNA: TGTGCCACCAGTGCGGGAAACACAGATACGCAGTATTTT. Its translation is CATSAGNTDTQYF.

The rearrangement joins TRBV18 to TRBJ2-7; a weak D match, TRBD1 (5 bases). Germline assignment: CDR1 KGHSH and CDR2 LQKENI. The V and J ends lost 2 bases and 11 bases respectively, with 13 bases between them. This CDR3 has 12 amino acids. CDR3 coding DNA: TGTGCCAGCTCACCAAGTGGGGCAGAAAAGTACTTC. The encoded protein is CASSPSGAEKYF.

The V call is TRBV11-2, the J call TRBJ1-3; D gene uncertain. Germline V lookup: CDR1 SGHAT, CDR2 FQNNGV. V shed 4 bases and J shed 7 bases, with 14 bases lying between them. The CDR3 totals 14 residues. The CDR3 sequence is CASSWVRASNTIYF. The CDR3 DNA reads TGTGCCAGCAGCTGGGTGCGAGCGTCGAACACCATATATTTT.

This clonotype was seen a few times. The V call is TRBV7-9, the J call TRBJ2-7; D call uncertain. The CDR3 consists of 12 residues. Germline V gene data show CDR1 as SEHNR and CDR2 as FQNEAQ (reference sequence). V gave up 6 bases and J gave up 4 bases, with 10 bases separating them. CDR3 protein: CASSSVGYEQYF. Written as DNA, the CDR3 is TGTGCCAGCAGTTCGGTTGGTTACGAGCAGTACTTC. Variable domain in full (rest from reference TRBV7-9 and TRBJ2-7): DTGVSQNPRHKITKRGQNVTFRCDPISEHNRLYWYRQTLGQGPEFLTYFQNEAQLEKSRLLSDRFSAERPKGSFSTLEIQRTEQGDSAMYLCASSSVGYEQYFGPGTRLTVT.

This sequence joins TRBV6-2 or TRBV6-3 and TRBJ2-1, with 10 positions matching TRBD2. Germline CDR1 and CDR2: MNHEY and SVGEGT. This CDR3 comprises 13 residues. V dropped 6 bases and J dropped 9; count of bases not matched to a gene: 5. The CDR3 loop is CASSLAGEGEQFF. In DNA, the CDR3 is TGTGCCAGCAGCCTAGCGGGAGAGGGTGAGCAGTTCTTC.

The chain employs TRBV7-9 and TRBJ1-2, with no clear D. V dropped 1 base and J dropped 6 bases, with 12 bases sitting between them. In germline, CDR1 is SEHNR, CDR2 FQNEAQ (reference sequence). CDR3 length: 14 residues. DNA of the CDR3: TGTGCCAGCAGCTTAGTGGTCGACGGGCATGGCTACACCTTC. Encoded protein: CASSLVVDGHGYTF.

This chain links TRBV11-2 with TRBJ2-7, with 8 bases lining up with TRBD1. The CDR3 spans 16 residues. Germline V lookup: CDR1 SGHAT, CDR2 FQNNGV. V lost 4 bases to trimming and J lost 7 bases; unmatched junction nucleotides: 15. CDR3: CASSSETGAPVWEQYF. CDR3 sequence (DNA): TGTGCCAGCAGCTCGGAGACAGGGGCTCCAGTGTGGGAGCAGTACTTC.

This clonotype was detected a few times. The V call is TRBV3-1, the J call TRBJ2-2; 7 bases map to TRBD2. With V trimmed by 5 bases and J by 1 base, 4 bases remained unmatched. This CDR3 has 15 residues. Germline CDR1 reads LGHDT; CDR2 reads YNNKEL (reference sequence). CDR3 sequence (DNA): TGTGCCAGCAGCGCGGGACTACAGAACACCGGGGAGCTGTTTTTT. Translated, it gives CASSAGLQNTGELFF.

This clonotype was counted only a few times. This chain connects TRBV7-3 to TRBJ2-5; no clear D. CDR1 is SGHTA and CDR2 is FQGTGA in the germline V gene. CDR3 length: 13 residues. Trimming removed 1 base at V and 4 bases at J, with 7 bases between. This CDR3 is CASSLMHGETQYF. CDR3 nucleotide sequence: TGTGCCAGCAGCTTAATGCATGGAGAGACCCAGTACTTC.

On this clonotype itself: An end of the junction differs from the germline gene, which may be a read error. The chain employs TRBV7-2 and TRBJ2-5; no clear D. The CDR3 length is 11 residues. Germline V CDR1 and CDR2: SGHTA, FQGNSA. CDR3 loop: CASSLEENQYF. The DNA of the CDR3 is TGTGCCAGCAGCTTAGAAGAGAACCAGTACTTC. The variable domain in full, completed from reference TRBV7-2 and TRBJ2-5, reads GAGVSQSPSNKVTEKGKDVELRCDPISGHTALYWYRQSLGQGLEFLIYFQGNSAPDKSGLPSDRFSAERTGGSVSTLTIQRTQQEDSAVYLCASSLEENQYFGPGTRLLVL.

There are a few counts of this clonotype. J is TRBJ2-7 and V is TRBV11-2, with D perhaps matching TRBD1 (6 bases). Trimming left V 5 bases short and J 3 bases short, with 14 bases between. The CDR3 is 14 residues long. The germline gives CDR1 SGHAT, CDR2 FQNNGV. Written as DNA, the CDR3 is TGTGCCAGCAGCCCAGGGGCCAGGTTCTACGAGCAGTACTTC. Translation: CASSPGARFYEQYF.

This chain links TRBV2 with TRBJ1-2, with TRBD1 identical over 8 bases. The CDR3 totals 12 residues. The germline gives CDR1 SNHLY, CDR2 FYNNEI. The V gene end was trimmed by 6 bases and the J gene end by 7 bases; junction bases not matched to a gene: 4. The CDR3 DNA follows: TGTGCCAGCAGGCCAGGGGGCCTTGGCTACACCTTC. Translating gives CASRPGGLGYTF.

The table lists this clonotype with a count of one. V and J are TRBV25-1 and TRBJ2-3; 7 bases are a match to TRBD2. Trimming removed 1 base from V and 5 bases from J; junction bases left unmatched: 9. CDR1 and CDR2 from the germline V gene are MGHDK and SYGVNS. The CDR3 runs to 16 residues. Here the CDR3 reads CASSESKREDIDTQYF. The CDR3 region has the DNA TGTGCCAGCAGTGAATCTAAACGGGAGGATATAGATACGCAGTATTTT.

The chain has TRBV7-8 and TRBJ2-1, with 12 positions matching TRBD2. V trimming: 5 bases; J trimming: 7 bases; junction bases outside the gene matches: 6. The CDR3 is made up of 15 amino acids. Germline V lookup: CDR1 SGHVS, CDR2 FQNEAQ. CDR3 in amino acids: CASSLTSGGFNEQFF. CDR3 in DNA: TGTGCCAGCAGCCTGACTAGCGGGGGTTTTAATGAGCAGTTCTTC. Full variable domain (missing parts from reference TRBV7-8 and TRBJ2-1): GAGVSQSPRYKVAKRGQDVALRCDPISGHVSLFWYQQALGQGPEFLTYFQNEAQLDKSGLPSDRFFAERPEGSVSTLKIQRTQQEDSAVYLCASSLTSGGFNEQFFGPGTRLTVL.

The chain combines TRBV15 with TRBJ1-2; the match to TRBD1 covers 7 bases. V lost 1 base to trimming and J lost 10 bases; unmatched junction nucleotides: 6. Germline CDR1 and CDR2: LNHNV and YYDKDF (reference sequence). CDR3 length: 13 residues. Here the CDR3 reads CATSRADRVSYTF. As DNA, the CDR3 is TGTGCCACCAGCAGAGCTGACAGGGTGTCCTACACCTTC.

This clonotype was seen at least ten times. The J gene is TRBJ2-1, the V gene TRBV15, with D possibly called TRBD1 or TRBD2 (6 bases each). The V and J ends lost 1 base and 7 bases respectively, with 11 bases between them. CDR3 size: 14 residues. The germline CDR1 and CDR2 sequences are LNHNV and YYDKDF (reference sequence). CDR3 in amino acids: CATSRVGGWNEQFF. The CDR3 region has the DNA TGTGCCACCAGCAGAGTCGGGGGCTGGAATGAGCAGTTCTTC.

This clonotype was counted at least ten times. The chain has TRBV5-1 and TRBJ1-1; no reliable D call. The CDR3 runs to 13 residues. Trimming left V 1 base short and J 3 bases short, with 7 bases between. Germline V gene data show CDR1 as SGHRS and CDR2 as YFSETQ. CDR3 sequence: CASSLIWDTEAFF. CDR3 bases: TGCGCCAGCAGCTTGATTTGGGACACTGAAGCTTTCTTT.

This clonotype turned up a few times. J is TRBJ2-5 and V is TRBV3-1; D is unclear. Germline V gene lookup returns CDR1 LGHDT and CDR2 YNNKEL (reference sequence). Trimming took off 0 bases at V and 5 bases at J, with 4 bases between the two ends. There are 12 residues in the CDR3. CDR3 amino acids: CASSQDEETQYF. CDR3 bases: TGTGCCAGCAGCCAAGATGAGGAGACCCAGTACTTC.

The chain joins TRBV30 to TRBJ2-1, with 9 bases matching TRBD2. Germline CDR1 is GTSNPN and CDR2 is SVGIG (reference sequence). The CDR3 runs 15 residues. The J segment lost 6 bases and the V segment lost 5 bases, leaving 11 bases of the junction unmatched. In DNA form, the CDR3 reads TGTGCCTGGCGCCACCTTAGCGGGAGACGCAATGAGCAGTTCTTC. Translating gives CAWRHLSGRRNEQFF.

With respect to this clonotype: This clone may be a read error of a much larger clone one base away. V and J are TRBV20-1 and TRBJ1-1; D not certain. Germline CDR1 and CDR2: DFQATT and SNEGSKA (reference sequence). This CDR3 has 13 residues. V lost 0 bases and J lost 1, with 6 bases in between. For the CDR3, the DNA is TGCAGTGCTAGAGACGCACAGAACACTGAAGCTTTCTTT. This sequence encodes CSARDAQNTEAFF.